A single sample is the source of the 3 T cell receptor beta chains below, sequenced in a study of PD-L1 blockade in urothelial cancer. TCRdb's copy holds only in-frame clones and misses some; the assay was immunoSEQ multiplex PCR. Of just under 50,000 clones listed, roughly 80% are singletons. The time point was: pretreatment peripheral blood. Sequencing used PBMCs, obtained around atezolizumab (anti-PD-L1) treatment. These receptors all come from a man between 65 and 85 years old with urothelial cancer.

The chain joins TRBV9 to TRBJ2-3; maybe TRBD1 (6 bases). Germline CDR1 and CDR2: SGDLS and YYNGEE. This CDR3 has 14 amino acids. V lost 3 bases and J 2 bases, leaving 10 bases between the germline ends. This chain's CDR3 is CASSDRAFTDTQYF. CDR3 DNA sequence: TGTGCCAGCAGCGACAGGGCCTTCACAGATACGCAGTATTTT.

The chain has TRBV20-1 and TRBJ2-7; D not certain. The CDR3 loop spans 11 amino acids. From germline, CDR1 is DFQATT and CDR2 SNEGSKA (reference sequence). V was pared by 6 bases and J by 7 bases, with 13 bases between. The DNA for the CDR3 is TGCAGTGCCCCTCGACTCGGAGAGCAGTACTTC. Translated, it gives CSAPRLGEQYF.

This rearrangement joins TRBV6-5 to TRBJ2-7; 7 bases match TRBD2. The CDR3 has 14 amino acids. Germline V gives CDR1 MNHEY, CDR2 SVGAGI. V was clipped by 2 bases and J by 4 bases; unmatched bases: 5. The CDR3 reads CASSYMGGTYEQYF. In DNA form, the CDR3 reads TGTGCCAGCAGTTACATGGGGGGGACTTACGAGCAGTACTTC.